Below, 27 T cell receptor beta chains from the same sample are listed, as sequenced in a study of cytotoxic CD8 clonotypes in ibrutinib-treated CLL. Method: immunoSEQ multiplex PCR; TCRdb's copy keeps in-frame clones and lacks some. The table shows about 140,000 clones, with 80% occurring only once. Sequenced material: PBMCs, taken after 36 months of ibrutinib treatment. The receptors shown here come from a human donor with chronic lymphocytic leukemia.

The gene calls are TRBV7-5 and TRBJ2-1; the D call in the table, TRBD1, was not verified against the DNA. TRBV7-5 is classified as a pseudogene. This CDR3 has 14 amino acids. CDR3 sequence reads: CASSLRDIYNEQFF. DNA of the CDR3: TGTGCCAGCAGCTTACGGGACATCTACAATGAGCAGTTCTTC.

The chain has TRBV5-4 and TRBJ1-5; possible D gene TRBD1, 6 bases. The V gene lost 1 base and the J gene lost 4 bases, with 9 bases spanning the gap. The germline V gene encodes CDR1 SGHNT and CDR2 YYREEE (reference sequence). The CDR3 is 14 amino acids. The CDR3: CASSLRGTNQPQHF. CDR3 sequence (DNA): TGTGCCAGCAGCTTGCGCGGGACAAATCAGCCCCAGCATTTT. Combining the CDR3 with reference TRBV5-4 and TRBJ1-5 gives the whole variable domain ETGVTQSPTHLIKTRGQQVTLRCSSQSGHNTVSWYQQALGQGPQFIFQYYREEENGRGNFPPRFSGLQFPNYSSELNVNALELDDSALYLCASSLRGTNQPQHFGDGTRLSIL.

This sequence joins TRBV5-1 and TRBJ2-7, with TRBD1 matching over 8 bases. Unmatched junction bases numbered 4, after V lost 2 bases and J lost 3 bases. In germline, CDR1 is SGHRS, CDR2 YFSETQ. This CDR3 is built from 14 residues. The CDR3 loop reads CASSFYRGNYEQYF. In DNA, the CDR3 is TGCGCCAGCAGCTTTTACAGGGGGAACTACGAGCAGTACTTC.

The chain joins TRBV10-2 to TRBJ1-1; 7 positions agree with TRBD1. The length of the CDR3 is 17 residues. Germline V gives CDR1 WSHSY, CDR2 SAAADI. The V and J ends lost 3 bases and 1 base, in that order; junction bases with no gene match: 11. The CDR3 DNA follows: TGCGCCAGCAGTGAAGATCAGGGGGTCGTGGGGAACACTGAAGCTTTCTTT. Translated: CASSEDQGVVGNTEAFF.

This clone has just a few counts. The chain couples TRBV5-1 to TRBJ2-5; 14 bases line up with TRBD2. J gave up 3 bases and V 2 bases, and 3 bases lay outside the gene matches. CDR3 length: 16 amino acids. Germline V gene sequence: CDR1 SGHRS, CDR2 YFSETQ. The CDR3 nucleotides read TGCGCCAGCAGCTTACCGGGACTAGCGGGAGAAGAGACCCAGTACTTC. Its protein is CASSLPGLAGEETQYF.

This clone came up once. V and J are TRBV10-3 and TRBJ2-7; the match to TRBD1 covers 11 bases. Per germline, CDR1 ENHRY and CDR2 SYGVKD. This CDR3 is built from 13 residues. V gave up 9 bases and J gave up 5 bases; unmatched junction bases: 6. The CDR3 is CAIGDRGGDEQYF. CDR3 coding DNA: TGTGCCATTGGGGACAGGGGGGGAGACGAGCAGTACTTC.

The chain recombines TRBV7-2 with TRBJ1-4; D is ambiguous. The V end lost 1 base, the J end lost 6 bases, and 15 bases lay between the germline ends. This CDR3 is built from 16 residues. From germline, CDR1 is SGHTA and CDR2 FQGNSA. CDR3 protein: CASSLVVSPSYEKLFF. Here the CDR3 DNA reads TGTGCCAGCAGCTTAGTCGTGTCCCCTTCCTATGAAAAACTGTTTTTT.

This clone was counted between two and nine times. The genes are TRBV18 and TRBJ1-4; the D is unclear. CDR1 KGHSH and CDR2 LQKENI come from the germline V gene. V lost 6 bases, J lost 3 bases, and 14 bases lay in between. There are 15 residues in the CDR3. The DNA for the CDR3 is TGTGCCAGCTCCCGCGAGCTCCCGTCTAATGAAAAACTGTTTTTT. It is translated as CASSRELPSNEKLFF.

This chain uses TRBV16 with TRBJ2-4; perhaps D is TRBD1 or TRBD2 (5 bases each). Germline V gene data show CDR1 as KGHSY and CDR2 as FQNENV. The CDR3 spans 13 residues. V lost 7 bases and J 7 bases, leaving 14 bases between the germline ends. The CDR3 is CASNFGTANIQYF. CDR3 nucleotides: TGTGCCAGCAACTTCGGGACGGCGAACATTCAGTACTTC. Supplemented by reference TRBV16 and TRBJ2-4, the full variable domain reads GEEVAQTPKHLVRGEGQKAKLYCAPIKGHSYVFWYQQVLKNEFKFLISFQNENVFDETGMPKERFSAKCLPNSPCSLEIQATKLEDSAVYFCASNFGTANIQYFGAGTRLSVL.

The chain has TRBV5-1 and TRBJ2-4, with D possibly being TRBD1 (6 bases). The CDR3 runs to 11 residues. Deletions cut 4 bases from V and 15 bases from J, with 14 bases between. The germline CDR1 and CDR2 sequences are SGHRS and YFSETQ. The CDR3 nucleotides read TGCGCCAGCAGCCCTGGACAGCTTTTGTACTTC. Encoded protein: CASSPGQLLYF. Complete variable domain (other parts from reference TRBV5-1 and TRBJ2-4): KAGVTQTPRYLIKTRGQQVTLSCSPISGHRSVSWYQQTPGQGLQFLFEYFSETQRNKGNFPGRFSGRQFSNSRSEMNVSTLELGDSALYLCASSPGQLLYFGAGTRLSVL.

The chain is built from TRBV10-1 and TRBJ2-2; no firm D call. The CDR3 is 12 residues long. Germline CDR1 is WNHNN and CDR2 is SYGVQD (reference sequence). Trimming pared 8 bases from V and 0 bases from J, leaving 4 bases between. Here the CDR3 reads CASEANTGELFF. The CDR3 bases are TGCGCCAGCGAGGCGAACACCGGGGAGCTGTTTTTT.

The genes are TRBV7-9 and TRBJ2-7, with a weak D call TRBD1 (6 bases). Germline CDR1 is SEHNR and CDR2 is FQNEAQ (reference sequence). V shed 4 bases and J shed 4 bases, with 14 bases lying between them. The CDR3 sequence is 14 residues long. As DNA, the CDR3 is TGTGCCAGCAGCTCCCCAGGGACAATATACGAGCAGTACTTC. This encodes CASSSPGTIYEQYF.

The chain couples TRBV5-1 to TRBJ2-1; 7 positions agree with TRBD2. The germline CDR1 and CDR2 sequences are SGHRS and YFSETQ. CDR3 length: 16 residues. With 4 bases clipped from V and 5 bases from J, the junction kept 12 bases outside the gene matches. The CDR3 protein is CASSPSRASGNNEQFF. The DNA of the CDR3 is TGCGCCAGCAGCCCATCACGGGCTAGCGGAAACAATGAGCAGTTCTTC.

The chain recombines TRBV2 with TRBJ1-1, with TRBD1 identical over 7 bases. The CDR3 spans 13 residues. The germline V gene has CDR1 SNHLY and CDR2 FYNNEI. V was clipped by 5 bases and J by 6 bases; unmatched bases: 6. As DNA, the CDR3 is TGTGCCAGCAGTCTCGACAGGGCCGCTGAAGCTTTCTTT. The encoded protein is CASSLDRAAEAFF. Full variable domain (rest looked up from reference TRBV2 and TRBJ1-1): EPEVTQTPSHQVTQMGQEVILRCVPISNHLYFYWYRQILGQKVEFLVSFYNNEISEKSEIFDDQFSVERPDGSNFTLKIRSTKLEDSAMYFCASSLDRAAEAFFGQGTRLTVV.

The CDR3 spells CASSVRLDSFIRNEQFF. The CDR3 nucleotides read TGTGCCAGCAGCGTCCGACTAGATTCCTTTATACGTAATGAGCAGTTCTTC. V gene TRBV9 combines with J gene TRBJ2-1, with D possibly being TRBD2 (6 bases). The CDR3 is made up of 17 amino acids. Trimming took off 2 bases at V and 7 bases at J, with 22 bases between the two ends. The germline V gene encodes CDR1 SGDLS and CDR2 YYNGEE.

The chain is built from TRBV13 and TRBJ2-7; 7 nucleotides agree with TRBD1. This CDR3 has 14 residues. Germline CDR1 PRHDT, CDR2 FYEKMQ (reference sequence). V gave up 3 bases and J gave up 5 bases; unmatched junction bases: 7. As DNA, the CDR3 is TGTGCCAGCAGCTTCCCCGACAGGGCCCACGAGCAGTACTTC. The encoded protein is CASSFPDRAHEQYF. Based on the CDR3 plus reference TRBV13 and TRBJ2-7, the full variable domain is AAGVIQSPRHLIKEKRETATLKCYPIPRHDTVYWYQQGPGQDPQFLISFYEKMQSDKGSIPDRFSAQQFSDYHSELNMSSLELGDSALYFCASSFPDRAHEQYFGPGTRLTVT.

The CDR3 region has the DNA TGTGCCAGCTCACCACGAGCTAACAAGCAGTTCTTC. It specifies CASSPRANKQFF. The chain joins TRBV18 to TRBJ2-1; D gene uncertain. V shed 1 base and J shed 11 bases, with 9 bases lying between them. The CDR3 consists of 12 residues. The V gene's germline CDR1 is KGHSH and CDR2 LQKENI.

The J gene is TRBJ1-1, the V gene TRBV5-1; D is undetermined. Trimming pared 4 bases from V and 0 bases from J, leaving 7 bases between. This CDR3 is 13 amino acids long. CDR1 and CDR2 from the germline V gene are SGHRS and YFSETQ. This CDR3 is CASSRLVNTEAFF. Here the CDR3 DNA reads TGCGCCAGCAGCCGATTAGTGAACACTGAAGCTTTCTTT. The variable domain in full, with the rest retrieved from reference TRBV5-1 and TRBJ1-1, is KAGVTQTPRYLIKTRGQQVTLSCSPISGHRSVSWYQQTPGQGLQFLFEYFSETQRNKGNFPGRFSGRQFSNSRSEMNVSTLELGDSALYLCASSRLVNTEAFFGQGTRLTVV.

The chain is built from TRBV19 and TRBJ1-2; tentative D call: TRBD1 (5 bases). The CDR3 has 13 amino acids. Germline assignment: CDR1 LNHDA and CDR2 SQIVND (reference sequence). Trimming removed 8 bases at V and 6 bases at J, with 16 bases between. CDR3 loop: CASCAGQGDGYTF. DNA of the CDR3: TGTGCCAGTTGCGCAGGGCAGGGCGATGGCTACACCTTC.

The chain carries TRBV19 and TRBJ1-1, with D possibly being TRBD1 (5 bases). The germline V gene encodes CDR1 LNHDA and CDR2 SQIVND (reference sequence). This CDR3 has 15 residues. The germline V and J ends were trimmed by 3 bases and 4 bases, with 15 bases remaining between them. This chain's CDR3 is CASSMGPTPGTEAFF. For the CDR3, the DNA is TGTGCCAGTAGTATGGGACCAACCCCCGGCACTGAAGCTTTCTTT.

V is TRBV7-3 and J is TRBJ2-1; 9 bases are shared with TRBD1. The germline V gene has CDR1 SGHTA and CDR2 FQGTGA. The CDR3 runs to 15 residues. The junction had 4 bases not matched to a gene; V was cut back by 0 bases and J by 7 bases. CDR3 sequence reads: CASSLTRDRENEQFF. The CDR3 DNA sequence: TGTGCCAGCAGCTTAACCCGGGACAGGGAAAATGAGCAGTTCTTC. The full variable domain, with the rest looked up from reference TRBV7-3 and TRBJ2-1, is GAGVSQTPSNKVTEKGKYVELRCDPISGHTALYWYRQSLGQGPEFLIYFQGTGAADDSGLPNDRFFAVRPEGSVSTLKIQRTERGDSAVYLCASSLTRDRENEQFFGPGTRLTVL.

The rearrangement joins TRBV19 to TRBJ1-4, with 7 bases aligning to TRBD1. Per germline, CDR1 LNHDA and CDR2 SQIVND (reference sequence). The V segment lost 6 bases and the J segment 5 bases; nucleotides outside the gene matches: 9. CDR3 length: 15 amino acids. CDR3 region: CASRSPGGRNEKLFF. The CDR3 DNA follows: TGTGCCAGTAGGTCGCCAGGGGGGCGCAATGAAAAACTGTTTTTT. Filled out from reference TRBV19 and TRBJ1-4, the complete variable domain reads DGGITQSPKYLFRKEGQNVTLSCEQNLNHDAMYWYRQDPGQGLRLIYYSQIVNDFQKGDIAEGYSVSREKKESFPLTVTSAQKNPTAFYLCASRSPGGRNEKLFFGSGTQLSVL.

The chain links TRBV11-3 to TRBJ2-1; 14 bases line up with TRBD2. CDR1 is SGHNT and CDR2 is YENEEA in the germline V gene. The CDR3 consists of 20 residues. V lost 1 base to trimming and J lost 0 bases; unmatched junction nucleotides: 8. CDR3 residues: CASSLGPGLAGEPSYNEQFF. DNA for the CDR3: TGTGCCAGCAGCTTAGGCCCGGGACTAGCGGGAGAACCCTCCTACAATGAGCAGTTCTTC.

The rearrangement joins TRBV28 to TRBJ2-7; 11 bases line up with TRBD1. V was clipped by 1 base and J by 4 bases; unmatched bases: 3. The CDR3 is made up of 15 amino acids. CDR1 is MDHEN, CDR2 SYDVKM, per germline. The CDR3 region is CASSLSGQGAYEQYF. The DNA for the CDR3 is TGTGCCAGCAGTTTATCAGGACAGGGGGCTTACGAGCAGTACTTC. Looking up the rest from reference TRBV28 and TRBJ2-7 gives the full variable domain: DVKVTQSSRYLVKRTGEKVFLECVQDMDHENMFWYRQDPGLGLRLIYFSYDVKMKEKGDIPEGYSVSREKKERFSLILESASTNQTSMYLCASSLSGQGAYEQYFGPGTRLTVT.

The rearrangement uses TRBV2 and TRBJ1-4; the match to TRBD1 covers 7 bases. Germline loops: CDR1 SNHLY, CDR2 FYNNEI. The trim removed 6 bases at V and 5 bases at J, leaving 9 bases unmatched. CDR3 length: 15 amino acids. CDR3 loop: CASRAGGAANEKLFF. DNA of the CDR3: TGTGCCAGCAGGGCAGGGGGAGCGGCGAATGAAAAACTGTTTTTT. Combining the CDR3 with reference TRBV2 and TRBJ1-4 gives the whole variable domain EPEVTQTPSHQVTQMGQEVILRCVPISNHLYFYWYRQILGQKVEFLVSFYNNEISEKSEIFDDQFSVERPDGSNFTLKIRSTKLEDSAMYFCASRAGGAANEKLFFGSGTQLSVL.

The chain employs TRBV5-1 and TRBJ2-6, with D tentatively TRBD1 or TRBD2 (5 bases each). The CDR3 has 17 residues. Trimming pared 4 bases from V and 0 bases from J, leaving 14 bases between. The germline V gene has CDR1 SGHRS and CDR2 YFSETQ. CDR3 sequence (DNA): TGCGCCAGCAGCACCCCGGGACGGAACTCTGGGGCCAACGTCCTGACTTTC. Translated: CASSTPGRNSGANVLTF.

This chain uses TRBV5-1 with TRBJ2-1; 7 bases agree with TRBD1. V shed 4 bases, J shed 0 bases, and the junction held 4 bases outside the gene matches. The CDR3 has 15 amino acids. Per the germline V gene, CDR1 is SGHRS and CDR2 is YFSETQ. In nucleotides, the CDR3 is TGCGCCAGCAGCCTCCGGGACAGCTCCTACAATGAGCAGTTCTTC. Its protein is CASSLRDSSYNEQFF. The whole variable domain, remainder taken from reference TRBV5-1 and TRBJ2-1, is KAGVTQTPRYLIKTRGQQVTLSCSPISGHRSVSWYQQTPGQGLQFLFEYFSETQRNKGNFPGRFSGRQFSNSRSEMNVSTLELGDSALYLCASSLRDSSYNEQFFGPGTRLTVL.